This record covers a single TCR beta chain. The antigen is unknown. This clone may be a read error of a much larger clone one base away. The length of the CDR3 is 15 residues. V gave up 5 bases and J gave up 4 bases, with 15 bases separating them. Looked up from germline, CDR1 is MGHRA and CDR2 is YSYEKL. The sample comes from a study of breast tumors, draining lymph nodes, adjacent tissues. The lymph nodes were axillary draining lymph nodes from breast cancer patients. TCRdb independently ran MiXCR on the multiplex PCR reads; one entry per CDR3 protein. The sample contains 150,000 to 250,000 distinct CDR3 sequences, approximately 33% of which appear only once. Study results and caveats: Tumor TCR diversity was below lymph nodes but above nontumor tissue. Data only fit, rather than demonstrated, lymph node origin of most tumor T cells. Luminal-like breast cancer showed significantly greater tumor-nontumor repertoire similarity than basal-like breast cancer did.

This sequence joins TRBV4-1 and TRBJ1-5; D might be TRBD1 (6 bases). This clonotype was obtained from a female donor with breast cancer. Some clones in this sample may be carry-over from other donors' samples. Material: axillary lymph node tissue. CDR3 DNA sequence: TGCGCCAGCAGCTACCCCGGGAGGGGGAATCAGCCCCAGCATTTT. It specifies CASSYPGRGNQPQHF.